The source of this T cell receptor beta chain is a study of blood T cell repertoires in COVID-19. The data were produced by immunoSEQ multiplex PCR, yet TCRdb's version contains in-frame clones alone and is incomplete. The table records more than 90,000 clones, 87% of them present only once. The CDR3 totals 14 residues. Germline-derived CDR1 and CDR2 are SGHDT and YYEEEE. V lost 1 base and J lost 10; bases outside the gene matches: 8. The sequence came from an older woman with COVID-19, enrolled during active disease. V and J are TRBV5-6 and TRBJ2-1, with 7 bases fitting TRBD1. The source material was peripheral blood. Here the CDR3 reads CASSLLTGVSEQFF. CDR3 in DNA: TGTGCCAGCAGCTTGCTTACAGGGGTCAGCGAGCAGTTCTTC.